This entry concerns a single T cell receptor (beta chain). The protocol was immunoSEQ multiplex PCR, while the TCRdb copy is restricted to in-frame clones and leaves out a portion. The table includes approximately 100,000 clones, about nine tenths detected once. Between the trimmed V and J ends, which lost 3 bases and 9 bases, there was a span of 15 bases. CDR1 is SGHDN and CDR2 is FVKESK in the germline V gene. The length of the CDR3 is 14 residues. These data are taken from a study of OX40 agonist ivuxolimab in advanced cancers. Study-wide background: Partial responses were achieved by three patients, of whom one had hepatocellular carcinoma and two had cutaneous melanoma.

The specimen comprised CD4+ or CD8+ T cells sorted from blood, sampled in a trial of the OX40 agonist ivuxolimab. This sequence originates from an adult with an advanced solid tumor such as melanoma, head and neck, liver or kidney cancer. The V gene is TRBV14, the J gene TRBJ2-1, with no clear D. CDR3 sequence (DNA): TGTGCCAGCAGCCAGAGCGCAGGAGTTGCTGAGCAGTTCTTC. As protein: CASSQSAGVAEQFF.